The 15 T cell receptor beta chains listed next were all sequenced from one sample in a study of cytomegalovirus exposure and HLA in healthy donors. PCR employed 60 Vbeta and 13 Jbeta primers. The table came from immunoSEQ multiplex PCR; TCRdb's copy has only in-frame clones and leaves some out. The sample shows roughly 150,000 clones, less than 65% of them seen only once. Sequenced input: PBMCs. The receptors were gathered from a woman younger than 45 in good health and CMV-seropositive.

V is TRBV7-6 and J is TRBJ1-3; no reliable D call. Per the germline V gene, CDR1 is SGHVS and CDR2 is FNYEAQ. The CDR3 is 15 residues long. V lost 5 bases and J lost 0, with 11 bases in between. The CDR3 is CASSRSLSSGNTIYF. CDR3 DNA: TGTGCCAGCAGCCGGAGCCTTAGCTCTGGAAACACCATATATTTT.

This clone has a handful of counts. The chain employs TRBV2 and TRBJ1-2; 9 bases agree with TRBD1. The CDR3 is 13 amino acids. The V gene end was trimmed by 4 bases and the J gene end by 8 bases; junction bases not matched to a gene: 5. Germline loops: CDR1 SNHLY, CDR2 FYNNEI. The CDR3, as DNA: TGTGCCAGCAGTGTACAGGGGGCGGAAGGCTACACCTTC. This encodes CASSVQGAEGYTF.

The CDR3 loop is CASSLAGSSNQPQHF. The CDR3, as DNA: TGTGCCAGCAGCTTAGCAGGGTCGAGCAATCAGCCCCAGCATTTT. The genes are TRBV11-3 and TRBJ1-5; tentatively, D is TRBD1 (5 bases). The V end lost 1 base, the J end lost 1 base, and 8 bases lay between the germline ends. Germline CDR1 is SGHNT and CDR2 is YENEEA. The CDR3 sequence is 15 residues long.

This clone was recorded a few times. This chain connects TRBV29-1 to TRBJ1-5; TRBD1 might be the D (5 bases). The CDR3 loop spans 13 amino acids. V lost 6 bases and J lost 3, with 12 bases in between. The germline gives CDR1 SQVTM, CDR2 ANQGSEA. The chain's CDR3 is CSVAQGYNQPQHF. CDR3 nucleotide sequence: TGCAGCGTAGCTCAGGGCTACAATCAGCCCCAGCATTTT.

V is TRBV28 and J is TRBJ2-3, with D perhaps matching TRBD2 (6 bases). Trimming shortened V by 4 bases and J by 6 bases, and 14 bases separated the two germline ends. Germline lookup yields CDR1 MDHEN and CDR2 SYDVKM. This CDR3 has 14 residues. The CDR3 region has the DNA TGTGCCAGCAGTTACTTCTCCGGAGGGGATACGCAGTATTTT. It encodes CASSYFSGGDTQYF. The full variable domain, its missing parts supplied by reference TRBV28 and TRBJ2-3, is DVKVTQSSRYLVKRTGEKVFLECVQDMDHENMFWYRQDPGLGLRLIYFSYDVKMKEKGDIPEGYSVSREKKERFSLILESASTNQTSMYLCASSYFSGGDTQYFGPGTRLTVL.

The V gene is TRBV18, the J gene TRBJ2-5, with 8 bases aligning to TRBD1. The germline gives CDR1 KGHSH, CDR2 LQKENI. Losses at the gene ends were 3 bases for V and 0 bases for J; bases not matched to a gene: 12. This CDR3 region has 18 residues. The CDR3 reads CASSPLLPTGVYQETQYF. The CDR3 nucleotides are TGTGCCAGCTCACCTCTCTTACCGACAGGGGTGTACCAAGAGACCCAGTACTTC.

V gene TRBV7-9 combines with J gene TRBJ2-3; tentatively, D is TRBD1 (6 bases). The V end lost 0 bases, the J end lost 0 bases, and 13 bases lay between the germline ends. This CDR3 is 17 amino acids long. The germline V gene encodes CDR1 SEHNR and CDR2 FQNEAQ (reference sequence). CDR3 bases: TGTGCCAGCAGCTTAGCTCAGGACAGATCTAGCACAGATACGCAGTATTTT. It encodes CASSLAQDRSSTDTQYF.

The V and J genes are TRBV6-1 and TRBJ2-5, with TRBD2 matching over 10 bases. V dropped 2 bases and J dropped 5; count of bases not matched to a gene: 17. There are 19 residues in the CDR3. Germline CDR1 reads MNHNS; CDR2 reads SASEGT. The CDR3 DNA reads as TGTGCCAGCAGTGAAAGGGAAGGGCTAGCGGGGGCCCGGGGGGAGACCCAGTACTTC. This gives the protein CASSEREGLAGARGETQYF.

The V call is TRBV7-8, the J call TRBJ1-1; maybe TRBD1 (5 bases). Germline CDR1 is SGHVS and CDR2 is FQNEAQ. Trimming shortened V by 3 bases and J by 7 bases, and 6 bases separated the two germline ends. The CDR3 contains 11 residues. CDR3 bases: TGTGCCAGCAGCTTCGACAGTGAAGCTTTCTTT. Translated: CASSFDSEAFF. Together with reference TRBV7-8 and TRBJ1-1, the CDR3 gives the full variable domain: GAGVSQSPRYKVAKRGQDVALRCDPISGHVSLFWYQQALGQGPEFLTYFQNEAQLDKSGLPSDRFFAERPEGSVSTLKIQRTQQEDSAVYLCASSFDSEAFFGQGTRLTVV.

The chain uses TRBV5-1 and TRBJ2-7; TRBD1 might be the D (6 bases). The CDR3 is 11 residues long. Germline V gene sequence: CDR1 SGHRS, CDR2 YFSETQ. With 4 bases removed from V and 6 bases from J, the gap between germline ends came to 8 bases. CDR3 loop: CASSIQGEQYF. As DNA, the CDR3 is TGCGCCAGCAGCATACAGGGCGAGCAGTACTTC.

The rearrangement links TRBV28 to TRBJ1-1, with no clear D. The germline V gene encodes CDR1 MDHEN and CDR2 SYDVKM. This CDR3 is 11 amino acids long. V dropped 5 bases and J dropped 11 bases, with 12 bases sitting between them. The DNA of the CDR3 is TGTGCCAGCAGTCTAGGGCAGCGGGCTTTCTTT. This codes for CASSLGQRAFF.

The chain joins TRBV19 to TRBJ2-7, with 10 nucleotides matching TRBD1. Trimming took 3 bases from V and 7 from J; bases not matched to a gene: 9. The germline V gene encodes CDR1 LNHDA and CDR2 SQIVND (reference sequence). CDR3 length equals 15 residues. This CDR3 is CASSMVETGGREQYF. As DNA, the CDR3 is TGTGCCAGTAGTATGGTAGAGACAGGGGGCCGGGAGCAGTACTTC. The full variable domain, its missing parts supplied by reference TRBV19 and TRBJ2-7, is DGGITQSPKYLFRKEGQNVTLSCEQNLNHDAMYWYRQDPGQGLRLIYYSQIVNDFQKGDIAEGYSVSREKKESFPLTVTSAQKNPTAFYLCASSMVETGGREQYFGPGTRLTVT.

The V gene is TRBV6-5, the J gene TRBJ2-7, with D perhaps matching TRBD1 (6 bases). Per germline, CDR1 MNHEY and CDR2 SVGAGI. The length of the CDR3 is 15 residues. Trimming cost V 6 bases and J 4 bases, with 19 bases left between them. This chain's CDR3 is CASRPDRIVGYEQYF. The CDR3 DNA is TGTGCCAGCAGGCCCGACAGGATAGTTGGATACGAGCAGTACTTC.

In DNA, the CDR3 is TGTGCCAGCAGTTCCCCGAGCCTCTATAATTCACCCCTCCACTTT. It codes for CASSSPSLYNSPLHF. The chain employs TRBV6-6 and TRBJ1-6; D unclear. Trimming pared 4 bases from V and 3 bases from J, leaving 10 bases between. Germline V gives CDR1 MNHNY, CDR2 SVGAGI (reference sequence). The CDR3 loop spans 15 amino acids.

The chain links TRBV14 to TRBJ1-6; perhaps TRBD1 as D (6 bases). The CDR3 spans 18 residues. V was shortened by 4 bases and J by 0 bases, with 16 bases between the two germline ends. Per germline, CDR1 SGHDN and CDR2 FVKESK. CDR3 sequence: CASSPPGHPSSYNSPLHF. CDR3 nucleotide sequence: TGTGCCAGCAGCCCACCGGGACATCCCAGCTCCTATAATTCACCCCTCCACTTT.